This T cell receptor beta chain was identified in a study of memory CD4+ T cells and cytomegalovirus serostatus. Study details: This sample comes from healthy Belgian adults, roughly nine CMV seropositive, some 22 seronegative.

V lost 4 bases, J lost 4 bases, and 8 bases stayed unmatched. The germline V gene encodes CDR1 SGHRS and CDR2 YFSETQ. The CDR3 contains 15 residues. The sort gate was single viable CD3+CD4+CD8-CD45RO+ cells for memory CD4+ T cells. Sequenced by immunoSEQ multiplex PCR; TCRdb stores in-frame clones only, minus some. The table has under 55,000 clones, around 88% seen once. The rearrangement links TRBV5-1 to TRBJ2-5; 9 positions agree with TRBD1. This TCR was sampled from an adult in good health and CMV-seropositive. Sequencing used memory CD4+ T cells from blood. The CDR3 reads CASSPGQGGPETQYF. In DNA form, the CDR3 reads TGCGCCAGCAGCCCGGGACAGGGAGGCCCAGAGACCCAGTACTTC.